The source of this T cell receptor (beta chain) is a study of CXCR3-negative and CXCR3-positive naive CD8 T cells. Study-wide points: Naive subsets showed comparable surface CD5, and TCR interaction strength was also inferred from TRB CDR3 physicochemistry. High diversity, comparable across both naive subsets, contrasted with much lower diversity in memory CD8+ cells.

In germline, CDR1 is SQVTM, CDR2 ANQGSEA. The CDR3 is made up of 15 amino acids. Of note for this clonotype: The antigen is undetermined.

UMI-labeled 5' RACE yielded the TRB cDNA libraries. TCRdb processed the 5' RACE reads again and assigns one entry to each CDR3 protein, with no DNA. This table lists about 66,000 distinct CDR3 sequences. This chain joins TRBV29-1 and TRBJ2-1; there is no DNA to check the TCRdb D call of TRBD2. The receptor was isolated from a human donor in good health. Some clones in this sample may be carry-over from other donors' samples. The sample was naive CXCR3- CD8+ T cells from blood. Subset of the sample: CD45RO-CCR7+CD27+CD95- naive CD8+ T cells lacking CXCR3 (TNR3-). The CDR3 is CSVGDLTGVYNEQFF.